This T cell receptor beta chain was captured by sequencing in a study of T cells in Graves' hyperthyroidism and ophthalmopathy. The study, taken as a whole, reports: A model of 13 V-J pairs discriminated ophthalmopathy from stable hyperthyroidism.

In the case of this clonotype: Its antigen remains unknown.

There are 11 residues in the CDR3. Germline V CDR1 and CDR2: LGHDT, YNNKEL (reference sequence). Trimming removed 5 bases from V and 9 bases from J, with 8 bases in between. TCR beta CDR3 regions were amplified from RNA transcripts. TCR CDR3 underwent first-round RT-PCR with the HTBI primer set. From the multiplex PCR reads, TCRdb called clonotypes with MiXCR, one entry per CDR3 protein. The data contain 150,000 or so distinct CDR3 sequences, 22% of them singletons. The chain combines TRBV3-1 with TRBJ2-1; D possibly matches TRBD1 or TRBD2 (6 bases each). The sequencing input was blood. This TCR derives from a woman aged 50 to 60 with Graves' hyperthyroidism that later progressed to Graves' ophthalmopathy. CDR3 protein: CASSRGVEQFF. CDR3 DNA: TGTGCCAGCAGCAGGGGGGTTGAGCAGTTCTTC.